In this sample, the clone carrying this T cell receptor (beta chain) turned up a few times. The antigen is undetermined. Method: immunoSEQ multiplex PCR; TCRdb's copy keeps in-frame clones and lacks some. The sample has 40,000 to 45,000 clones, about 62% seen once; the top ten hold roughly 7.7%. The entry originates in a study of vaccination effects on CD4 cells after COVID-19. Study in general: Median timing of post-vaccine samples was 72 days after the second dose.

CDR1 and CDR2 (germline): MNHEY, SMNVEV (reference sequence). Trimming at V came to 5 bases and at J to 8 bases, leaving 8 bases not matched to a gene. The length of the CDR3 is 14 residues. After less than 11 days in culture, the CD4+ T cells were isolated. Participants received two doses of either the BNT162b2 or mRNA-1273 vaccine. The healthy vaccine recipients, who had no prior SARS-CoV-2 infection, showed negative nucleocapsid antibodies. Both day 3 and day 7 saw half the medium replaced with IL-2 medium. Overall study results and limits: Convalescent patients were scarce in the study, and it lacked early post-infection timepoints.

This TCR derives from a human donor who received a COVID-19 vaccine. The chain has TRBV27 and TRBJ1-4; 7 bases align to TRBD1. The sample was CD4+ T cells from PBMCs cultured without peptide, taken after COVID-19 vaccination. The CDR3 DNA reads TGTGCCAGCAGTCTACAGGGGATAGGGGAAAAACTGTTTTTT. It translates to CASSLQGIGEKLFF.